This T cell receptor beta chain was documented in a study of T cell responses to AZD1222 COVID-19 vaccine (dated by TCRdb to the early 2020s). At the level of the whole study: AZD1222 recipients with second doses at about 4 weeks or about 12 weeks were pooled, because spike-specific TCR depth and breadth did not differ between schedules. TCR sequencing was performed for fewer than 250 trial participants, of whom 200 to 220 were given two doses of AZD1222 and around 26 were given two doses of MenACWY control vaccine. Trial participants were enrolled by age into 18-55, 56-69 and 70-plus year subgroups, with 148, 28 and 57 TCR-sequenced participants respectively.

The CDR3 regions of human TCRbeta chains were analyzed by immunosequencing. The study's own analysis went as follows. Repertoire TCRs were matched against a reference library of SARS-CoV-2-specific TCRs generated with the MIRA antigen-specificity platform. Breadth was defined as the fraction of unique TCRs that were SARS-CoV-2-associated, and depth was defined as the fraction of total T cells that were SARS-CoV-2-associated. Using the MIRA data, every spike-specific TCR was mapped to the spike region that the TCR reacted to and assigned to either a CD4 or a CD8 class. Log10-transformed breadth and depth values were compared by one-way ANOVA with Sidak's multiple comparisons tests. Drawn from immuneACCESS, this table holds only the in-frame rearrangements with V and J called that TCRdb kept. Clones are partly lost; checked studies trace under half to an unresolved V gene and leave the rest unexplained. Clone size and V and J calls were adopted from that table, with D and trimming inferred from the DNA. The sample table shows about 190,000 clones, and more than 80% are seen once. The top ten clones comprise approximately 6.9% of the sample.

Broad study findings and their caveats: Participants were mostly white British and included more females than males, and it was suggested by the authors that clonal diversity may have been underestimated. After two AZD1222 doses, both the breadth and the depth of spike-specific TCRs were significantly higher than at day 0 and than in MenACWY recipients. Reportedly, almost half of the unique spike-specific TCRs recognized epitopes lying outside the regions that are mutated in the B.1.351 and B.1.1.7 variants. The vaccine-associated CD4 TCRs covered the entire spike protein, and the dominant responses fell in regions 160-218 and 743-854. Conclusions about previously exposed vaccinees were limited because only 6 or 7 AZD1222 recipients were SARS-CoV-2 seropositive at baseline. In the small 56-69-year group, the increase in depth fell short of significance, most likely because of low power. Because no samples from the day 14 peak response were available, repertoires could be characterized only after the peak T cell response.

About this clone itself: Its recognized antigen is unknown. The sample holds no much larger clone one base away, and base qualities are not on file.

The label giving this sample's time point can be read as: baseline before first vaccination. Samples from vaccinated people were obtained from the UK trials COV001 and COV002, which included a single-blind randomized controlled phase 2/3 trial of AZD1222 (ChAdOx1 nCoV-19) in healthy adults. Trial participant PBMC samples were collected at day 0 and day 28 after the second dose for TCRbeta chain sequencing. The germline V end is reduced by 4 bases and the J end by 3 bases; junction bases left unmatched: 13. As encoded in the germline V gene (reference sequence), CDR1 is SEHNR while CDR2 is FQNEAQ. From the cysteine through the phenylalanine, the CDR3 covers 18 amino acids. The kept DNA is CDR3 alone, 54 bases in frame from the first base.

The receptor chain draws on TRBV7-9 and TRBJ1-4; 8 central nucleotides agree with TRBD1. Sequencing was performed on peripheral blood, taken on day 0 of AZD1222 vaccination. The TCR sequence derives from an adult in good health. The DNA reads TGTGCCAGCAGCTCATCAGGGGGCGCCAGGTCTGCTAATGAAAAACTGTTTTTT. This translates into CASSSSGGARSANEKLFF.